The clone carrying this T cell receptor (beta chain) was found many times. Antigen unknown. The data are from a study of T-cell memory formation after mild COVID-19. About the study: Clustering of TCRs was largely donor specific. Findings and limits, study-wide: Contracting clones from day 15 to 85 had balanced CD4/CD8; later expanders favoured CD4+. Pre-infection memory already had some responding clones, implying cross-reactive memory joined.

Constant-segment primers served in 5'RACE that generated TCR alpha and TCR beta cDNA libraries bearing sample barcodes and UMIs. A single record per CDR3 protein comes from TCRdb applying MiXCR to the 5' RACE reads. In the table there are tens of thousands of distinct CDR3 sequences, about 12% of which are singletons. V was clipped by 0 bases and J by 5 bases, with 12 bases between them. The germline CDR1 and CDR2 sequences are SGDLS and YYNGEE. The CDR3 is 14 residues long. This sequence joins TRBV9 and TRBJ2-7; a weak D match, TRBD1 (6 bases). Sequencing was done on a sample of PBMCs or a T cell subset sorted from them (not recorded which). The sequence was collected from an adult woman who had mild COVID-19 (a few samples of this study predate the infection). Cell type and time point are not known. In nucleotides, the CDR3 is TGTGCCAGCAGCGTAGGGTCACAGGGAAACGAGCAGTACTTC. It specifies CASSVGSQGNEQYF.